This T cell receptor (beta chain) was documented in a study of breast tumors, draining lymph nodes, adjacent tissues. TCRdb reanalysed the multiplex PCR reads using MiXCR and keeps one entry per CDR3 protein. The sample has roughly 100,000 distinct CDR3 sequences, less than 40% seen once; the top ten hold approximately 5.3%. Germline lookup yields CDR1 LGHDT and CDR2 YNNKEL (reference sequence). This CDR3 is built from 16 residues. The study's findings and limits: Tumors had less TCR diversity than lymph nodes, more than nontumor tissue.

This clonotype occurred a few times. Its antigen remains unknown. The junction shows a germline mismatch at one end, possibly a read error. Samples came from axillary lymph nodes draining the breast cancer. Sequencing was done on a sample of axillary lymph node tissue. This TCR derives from a female donor with breast cancer. Some clones in this sample may be carry-over from other donors' samples. The chain carries TRBV3-1 and TRBJ2-7; TRBD2 agrees at 14 bases. The CDR3: CASSLGTSGSPYEQYF. The CDR3 DNA follows: TGCGCCAGCAGCCTGGGGACTAGCGGGAGTCCCTACGAGCAGTACTTC.